This T cell receptor beta chain was sequenced in a study of identical twins. General study points: The analysis was cross-sectional rather than longitudinal within donors. Invariant MAIT and iNKT cells could partly confound zero-insertion analyses.

This clonotype was counted a few times. Its antigen is as yet unknown. Healthy Caucasians supplied all donations. The authors used template switching to add a universal primer site and gave cDNA unique molecular identifiers. TCRdb used MiXCR to reprocess the 5' RACE reads, holding one entry per CDR3 protein. The table has around 550,000 distinct CDR3 sequences, roughly 15% seen once. The data also belong to a second study, concerning yellow fever vaccine responses in identical twins.

This clonotype originated in a woman aged 18 to 35 in good health. The sequencing input was CD4+ T cells sorted from blood.

The CDR3 DNA follows: TGCAGTGCTGGCCATAGCGGGAGCTTTCCAGATACGCAGTATTTT. The encoded protein is CSAGHSGSFPDTQYF. V and J are TRBV20-1 and TRBJ2-3, with TRBD2 matching over 9 bases. The CDR3 sequence is 15 residues long. Germline assignment: CDR1 DFQATT and CDR2 SNEGSKA (reference sequence). V lost 5 bases, J lost 4 bases, and 10 bases stayed unmatched.